The 32 T cell receptor beta chains below all came from one sample that was sequenced in a study of CD8+ T cells in alopecia areata. After isolation, RNA underwent reverse transcription to generate cDNA as the sequencing template. Only in-frame clones appear in the TCRdb table, and some are missing; sequencing was by immunoSEQ multiplex PCR. Counted here are approximately 29,000 clones, 60% to 85% occurring once; the ten biggest clones make up about 20%. The sequencing sample was made of NKG2D-low CD8+ T cells sorted from blood. The receptors shown here come from a human donor with alopecia areata.

The table lists this clone with a few counts. This chain links TRBV28 with TRBJ2-7; no clear D. Per the germline V gene, CDR1 is MDHEN and CDR2 is SYDVKM. The CDR3 is 14 residues long. The germline V and J ends were trimmed by 6 bases and 5 bases, with 17 bases remaining between them. CDR3 nucleotide sequence: TGTGCCAGCAGCTACCAGGACGCACGCGACGAGCAGTACTTC. It is translated as CASSYQDARDEQYF.

This chain uses TRBV27 with TRBJ1-1; D is uncertain. From germline, CDR1 is MNHEY and CDR2 SMNVEV (reference sequence). V was cut by 5 bases and J by 5 bases, with 12 bases left in between. The CDR3 consists of 13 residues. In nucleotides, the CDR3 is TGTGCCAGCAGTCCCTCGGCTCGTACTGAAGCTTTCTTT. Its protein is CASSPSARTEAFF.

This chain uses TRBV7-2 with TRBJ2-7; TRBD2 agrees at 7 bases. The CDR3 contains 15 residues. CDR1 is SGHTA and CDR2 is FQGNSA in the germline V gene. The V and J ends lost 1 base and 1 base, in that order; junction bases with no gene match: 4. The CDR3 loop is CASSLGLAESYEQYF. The CDR3 DNA reads TGTGCCAGCAGCTTAGGGCTAGCGGAATCCTACGAGCAGTACTTC.

This chain links TRBV4-1 with TRBJ2-7, with 11 bases identical to TRBD2. V trimming: 1 base; J trimming: 3 bases; junction bases outside the gene matches: 11. Germline CDR1 MGHRA, CDR2 YSYEKL. The CDR3 contains 18 residues. The CDR3: CASSQVVSLGTSGYEQYF. The CDR3 coding sequence is TGCGCCAGCAGCCAAGTGGTGAGTCTAGGGACTAGCGGCTACGAGCAGTACTTC.

This sequence joins TRBV27 and TRBJ1-5; D is perhaps TRBD1 (6 bases). Trimming stripped 6 bases from V and 0 bases from J, with 15 bases between. The germline V gene encodes CDR1 MNHEY and CDR2 SMNVEV (reference sequence). This CDR3 contains 16 residues. The CDR3 reads CASRQGIGNSNQPQHF. In nucleotides, the CDR3 is TGTGCCAGCAGGCAGGGGATAGGAAATAGCAATCAGCCCCAGCATTTT.

This sequence joins TRBV10-2 and TRBJ2-2, with D possibly matching TRBD2 (6 bases). The V end lost 2 bases, the J end lost 6 bases, and 7 bases lay between the germline ends. CDR3 size: 13 residues. Germline V gene lookup returns CDR1 WSHSY and CDR2 SAAADI. CDR3 bases: TGCGCCAGCAGTGAGAGGGAGGCCGGGGAGCTGTTTTTT. It is translated as CASSEREAGELFF.

The chain carries TRBV19 and TRBJ1-1; possibly TRBD1 for D (5 bases). The CDR3 is 13 residues long. Trimming cost V 3 bases and J 4 bases, with 9 bases left between them. Germline lookup yields CDR1 LNHDA and CDR2 SQIVND (reference sequence). CDR3: CASSIPGFTEAFF. The CDR3 DNA sequence: TGTGCCAGTAGTATTCCAGGGTTCACTGAAGCTTTCTTT. The full variable domain, in which reference TRBV19 and TRBJ1-1 provide the parts outside the CDR3, is DGGITQSPKYLFRKEGQNVTLSCEQNLNHDAMYWYRQDPGQGLRLIYYSQIVNDFQKGDIAEGYSVSREKKESFPLTVTSAQKNPTAFYLCASSIPGFTEAFFGQGTRLTVV.

The genes are TRBV5-1 and TRBJ2-7; D may be TRBD1 or TRBD2 (5 bases each). The V end was cut by 4 bases, the J end by 1 base, with 12 bases between. CDR1 is SGHRS, CDR2 YFSETQ, per germline. The CDR3 length is 14 residues. CDR3 sequence: CASSLGAGSYEQYF. Here the CDR3 DNA reads TGCGCCAGCAGCCTAGGGGCGGGTTCCTACGAGCAGTACTTC.

The J gene is TRBJ1-3, the V gene TRBV29-1, with D uncertain. Trimming left V 7 bases short and J 2 bases short, with 6 bases between. The CDR3 length is 11 residues. Germline V gene sequence: CDR1 SQVTM, CDR2 ANQGSEA. Written as DNA, the CDR3 is TGCAGCGGGAGGACTGGAAACACCATATATTTT. Protein: CSGRTGNTIYF.

The genes are TRBV7-9 and TRBJ2-3; 7 positions agree with TRBD2. There are 16 residues in the CDR3. V lost 3 bases, J lost 3 bases, and 9 bases stayed unmatched. Germline V gives CDR1 SEHNR, CDR2 FQNEAQ (reference sequence). CDR3 sequence: CASSFPLTGGTDTQYF. In nucleotides, the CDR3 is TGTGCCAGCAGCTTTCCCCTGACGGGGGGTACAGATACGCAGTATTTT. The full variable domain, completed using reference TRBV7-9 and TRBJ2-3, is DTGVSQNPRHKITKRGQNVTFRCDPISEHNRLYWYRQTLGQGPEFLTYFQNEAQLEKSRLLSDRFSAERPKGSFSTLEIQRTEQGDSAMYLCASSFPLTGGTDTQYFGPGTRLTVL.

The J gene is TRBJ2-2, the V gene TRBV29-1, with 7 positions matching TRBD2. Germline assignment: CDR1 SQVTM and CDR2 ANQGSEA. This CDR3 contains 13 residues. Trimming removed 4 bases from V and 5 bases from J; junction bases left unmatched: 4. The CDR3 sequence: CSVGGGLTGELFF. DNA for the CDR3: TGCAGCGTTGGGGGAGGGCTAACCGGGGAGCTGTTTTTT.

The V gene is TRBV5-6, the J gene TRBJ2-7, with 12 bases identical to TRBD1. With 3 bases clipped from V and 5 bases from J, the junction kept 3 bases outside the gene matches. CDR1 is SGHDT and CDR2 is YYEEEE in the germline V gene. The CDR3 consists of 14 residues. The CDR3 DNA reads as TGTGCCAGCAGCTCGGGACAGGGGGCCCACGAGCAGTACTTC. Translated, it gives CASSSGQGAHEQYF.

Judged by abundance, this clone is medium-sized. The chain recombines TRBV6-4 with TRBJ2-2; 10 bases align to TRBD2. Germline trimming cut 0 bases from V and 1 base from J; bases unmatched to any gene: 5. The CDR3 totals 18 residues. The V gene's germline CDR1 is MRHNA and CDR2 SNTAGT. The CDR3: CASSDSLAGEVNTGELFF. The CDR3 DNA follows: TGTGCCAGCAGTGACTCCCTAGCGGGAGAGGTGAACACCGGGGAGCTGTTTTTT.

V and J are TRBV7-9 and TRBJ1-2; D remains ambiguous. This CDR3 is 12 amino acids long. Trimming took 0 bases from V and 8 from J, leaving 7 bases between them. The germline CDR1 and CDR2 sequences are SEHNR and FQNEAQ (reference sequence). CDR3 sequence (DNA): TGTGCCAGCAGCTTAGCTTCGGACGGCTACACCTTC. Translated, it gives CASSLASDGYTF.

The V gene is TRBV27, the J gene TRBJ2-3; D tentatively fits TRBD1 or TRBD2 (7 bases each). This CDR3 comprises 15 residues. Germline CDR1 reads MNHEY; CDR2 reads SMNVEV (reference sequence). Trimming removed 5 bases from V and 3 bases from J, with 15 bases in between. The CDR3 is CASSETGRGTDTQYF. CDR3 sequence (DNA): TGTGCCAGCAGTGAGACAGGGAGGGGAACAGATACGCAGTATTTT.

The chain is built from TRBV28 and TRBJ2-7; D remains ambiguous. Germline V CDR1 and CDR2: MDHEN, SYDVKM. The CDR3 runs 16 residues. V was pared by 5 bases and J by 0 bases, with 17 bases between. Here the CDR3 DNA reads TGTGCCAGCAGTCTTAGTGCAACTTCGAGCTCCTACGAGCAGTACTTC. Translated, it gives CASSLSATSSSYEQYF. The entire variable domain, with the rest obtained from reference TRBV28 and TRBJ2-7, is as follows: DVKVTQSSRYLVKRTGEKVFLECVQDMDHENMFWYRQDPGLGLRLIYFSYDVKMKEKGDIPEGYSVSREKKERFSLILESASTNQTSMYLCASSLSATSSSYEQYFGPGTRLTVT.

J is TRBJ2-5 and V is TRBV6-1, with D unresolved. Germline V gene sequence: CDR1 MNHNS, CDR2 SASEGT. Deletions cut 10 bases from V and 6 bases from J, with 18 bases between. The CDR3 contains 13 residues. CDR3 bases: TGTGCCACCCCGGGCAGCTTCGATCAGACCCAGTACTTC. Its translation: CATPGSFDQTQYF.

This sequence joins TRBV4-2 and TRBJ2-1, with 10 bases lining up with TRBD2. The germline V gene has CDR1 LGHNA and CDR2 YNFKEQ. Unmatched junction bases numbered 7, after V lost 4 bases and J lost 4 bases. The CDR3 length is 16 residues. The CDR3 bases are TGTGCCAGCAGCCCTCCCGGACTAGCGGATTACAATGAGCAGTTCTTC. It codes for CASSPPGLADYNEQFF.

The chain employs TRBV5-1 and TRBJ2-2, with no clear D. The CDR3 consists of 15 residues. V was cut by 0 bases and J by 4 bases, with 10 bases left in between. Germline V gene data show CDR1 as SGHRS and CDR2 as YFSETQ. Here the CDR3 DNA reads TGCGCCAGCAGCTTGGCCAGTCCAGCCACCGGGGAGCTGTTTTTT. This codes for CASSLASPATGELFF.

This clone was picked up one time. V is TRBV29-1 and J is TRBJ2-5; 12 bases map to TRBD1. Germline CDR1 and CDR2: SQVTM and ANQGSEA. The CDR3 loop spans 20 amino acids. After removal of 3 bases from V and 4 bases from J, the junction contained 21 bases not matched to a gene. The CDR3 spells CSVEERTGQGAEGVGETQYF. The CDR3 bases are TGCAGCGTTGAGGAGCGTACGGGACAGGGGGCGGAAGGGGTTGGAGAGACCCAGTACTTC.

The sample holds a few counts of this clone. The V call is TRBV7-9, the J call TRBJ1-5; tentative D call: TRBD1 (5 bases). Trimming cost V 6 bases and J 1 base, with 19 bases left between them. The germline CDR1 and CDR2 sequences are SEHNR and FQNEAQ (reference sequence). The CDR3 has 17 residues. CDR3 residues: CASRLQGSGRSNQPQHF. CDR3 nucleotides: TGTGCCAGCAGACTCCAGGGATCTGGAAGAAGCAATCAGCCCCAGCATTTT.

The J gene is TRBJ1-2, the V gene TRBV4-3, with TRBD1 as a possible D gene (5 bases). The CDR3 runs to 15 residues. Germline values: CDR1 LGHNA, CDR2 YSLEER. Trimming shortened V by 0 bases and J by 3 bases, and 11 bases separated the two germline ends. CDR3 amino acids: CASSQDSSRDYGYTF. CDR3 in DNA: TGCGCCAGCAGCCAAGATTCCAGCAGGGACTATGGCTACACCTTC.

The genes are TRBV18 and TRBJ1-1, with D tentatively TRBD1 (5 bases). Between the trimmed V and J ends, which lost 6 bases and 3 bases, there was a span of 23 bases. Germline V gene sequence: CDR1 KGHSH, CDR2 LQKENI. This CDR3 region has 17 residues. The CDR3 DNA follows: TGTGCCAGCTCGCCTAAGACGACGGACACATATGACACTGAAGCTTTCTTT. It specifies CASSPKTTDTYDTEAFF.

The chain links TRBV4-1 to TRBJ2-3; D remains unclear. Germline V gives CDR1 MGHRA, CDR2 YSYEKL. V gave up 3 bases and J gave up 6 bases, with 10 bases separating them. The CDR3 contains 13 residues. CDR3 loop: CASSHERVDTQYF. The CDR3, as DNA: TGCGCCAGCAGCCACGAACGAGTGGATACGCAGTATTTT.

The V and J genes are TRBV4-1 and TRBJ2-1; 9 positions agree with TRBD2. This CDR3 is 16 amino acids long. Losses at the gene ends were 3 bases for V and 6 bases for J; bases not matched to a gene: 9. Germline CDR1 reads MGHRA; CDR2 reads YSYEKL. This chain's CDR3 is CASSHPTGTSPNEQFF. CDR3 bases: TGCGCCAGCAGCCACCCTACCGGGACTAGCCCCAATGAGCAGTTCTTC.

V and J are TRBV7-9 and TRBJ2-5, with D tentatively TRBD1 (5 bases). CDR3 length: 13 residues. Per the germline V gene, CDR1 is SEHNR and CDR2 is FQNEAQ (reference sequence). Between the trimmed V and J ends, which lost 6 bases and 3 bases, there was a span of 11 bases. The CDR3 nucleotides read TGTGCCAGCAGACCGACAGTGGAAGAGACCCAGTACTTC. Encoded protein: CASRPTVEETQYF.

The chain uses TRBV15 and TRBJ1-5; weak D call: TRBD1 (5 bases). Germline V CDR1 and CDR2: LNHNV, YYDKDF (reference sequence). Trimming removed 2 bases from V and 5 bases from J, with 10 bases in between. The CDR3 has 14 residues. CDR3 protein: CATSRQGLHQPQHF. The CDR3 DNA is TGTGCCACCAGCAGACAGGGTCTCCATCAGCCCCAGCATTTT.

The chain couples TRBV19 to TRBJ1-2; 7 bases fit TRBD1. Germline values: CDR1 LNHDA, CDR2 SQIVND (reference sequence). Unmatched junction bases numbered 10, after V lost 6 bases and J lost 6 bases. The CDR3 has 14 amino acids. CDR3 sequence: CASRGGQNYDGYTF. CDR3 in DNA: TGTGCCAGTAGAGGGGGACAGAACTATGATGGCTACACCTTC.

In its sample, this clone was seen many times. This chain links TRBV6-4 with TRBJ2-3; possibly TRBD2 for D (6 bases). The CDR3 is 15 residues long. Trimming removed 6 bases from V and 0 bases from J, with 13 bases in between. Germline CDR1 and CDR2: MRHNA and SNTAGT. CDR3 loop: CASSRMAGSTDTQYF. As DNA, the CDR3 is TGTGCCAGCAGCAGGATGGCGGGGAGCACAGATACGCAGTATTTT.

The CDR3 sequence is CASSSGLGQLETQYF. In DNA form, the CDR3 reads TGTGCCAGCAGCTCGGGACTAGGGCAGCTAGAGACCCAGTACTTC. The chain uses TRBV28 and TRBJ2-5; 8 bases map to TRBD2. Trimming at V came to 6 bases and at J to 4 bases, leaving 10 bases not matched to a gene. The CDR3 length is 15 residues. Germline V gene data show CDR1 as MDHEN and CDR2 as SYDVKM. The complete variable domain, with remaining parts taken from reference TRBV28 and TRBJ2-5, reads DVKVTQSSRYLVKRTGEKVFLECVQDMDHENMFWYRQDPGLGLRLIYFSYDVKMKEKGDIPEGYSVSREKKERFSLILESASTNQTSMYLCASSSGLGQLETQYFGPGTRLLVL.

This clone was counted a few times. The genes are TRBV7-2 and TRBJ2-4, with D perhaps being TRBD1 or TRBD2 (6 bases each). The CDR3 loop spans 14 amino acids. The germline gives CDR1 SGHTA, CDR2 FQGNSA. V was trimmed by 1 base and J by 8 bases, leaving 12 bases between them. The CDR3 region is CASSLVRGVDIQYF. The CDR3 DNA follows: TGTGCCAGCAGCTTAGTGAGGGGGGTAGACATTCAGTACTTC.

The genes are TRBV27 and TRBJ2-3; 7 bases match TRBD1. The CDR3 consists of 15 residues. Trimming removed 10 bases from V and 0 bases from J; junction bases left unmatched: 10. CDR1 is MNHEY and CDR2 is SMNVEV in the germline V gene (reference sequence). The CDR3 protein is CATFHNRGSTDTQYF. CDR3 in DNA: TGTGCCACATTCCACAACAGGGGAAGCACAGATACGCAGTATTTT.